These 21 T cell receptor beta chains were all obtained from the same sample, sequenced in a study of blood T cell repertoires in COVID-19. Profiling relied on immunoSEQ multiplex PCR, and the TCRdb table lists in-frame clones only, not all of them. The table includes tens of thousands of clones, 77% detected once. The sequenced sample consisted of peripheral blood. The receptors here all came from a man in his 70s with active or convalescent COVID-19.

V and J are TRBV5-4 and TRBJ2-6; D may be TRBD2 (6 bases). This CDR3 has 16 amino acids. Germline-derived CDR1 and CDR2 are SGHNT and YYREEE (reference sequence). V was pared by 4 bases and J by 0 bases, with 11 bases between. In DNA, the CDR3 is TGTGCCAGCAGCGGGGGGTCTAGCTCTGGGGCCAACGTCCTGACTTTC. Translating it yields CASSGGSSSGANVLTF. Full variable domain (missing parts from reference TRBV5-4 and TRBJ2-6): ETGVTQSPTHLIKTRGQQVTLRCSSQSGHNTVSWYQQALGQGPQFIFQYYREEENGRGNFPPRFSGLQFPNYSSELNVNALELDDSALYLCASSGGSSSGANVLTFGAGSRLTVL.

The V call is TRBV7-2, the J call TRBJ1-5; 10 positions match TRBD1. This CDR3 has 15 amino acids. J gave up 4 bases and V 4 bases, and 4 bases lay outside the gene matches. The germline V gene encodes CDR1 SGHTA and CDR2 FQGNSA. The CDR3 DNA reads as TGTGCCAGCAGCTACAGGACAGGGGGAAATCAGCCCCAGCATTTT. As protein: CASSYRTGGNQPQHF.

This clone was seen only a few times. This chain uses TRBV6-2 or TRBV6-3 with TRBJ2-3, with TRBD2 identical over 7 bases. The CDR3 has 16 residues. Germline lookup yields CDR1 MNHEY and CDR2 SVGEGT. After removal of 0 bases from V and 4 bases from J, the junction contained 7 bases not matched to a gene. CDR3 region: CASSYSRAGTPDTQYF. In DNA, the CDR3 is TGTGCCAGCAGTTACTCGAGAGCGGGGACCCCAGATACGCAGTATTTT.

For the CDR3, the DNA is TGTGCCAGCAGCAGACAGGGGAAAGAGACCCAGTACTTC. Protein: CASSRQGKETQYF. The chain has TRBV6-5 and TRBJ2-5, with 8 bases lining up with TRBD1. Looked up from germline, CDR1 is MNHEY and CDR2 is SVGAGI. V lost 6 bases and J lost 3; bases outside the gene matches: 3. This CDR3 comprises 13 residues.

The V and J genes are TRBV5-6 and TRBJ1-4, with 7 bases identical to TRBD1. V dropped 4 bases and J dropped 5; count of bases not matched to a gene: 5. The CDR3 contains 14 residues. Per germline, CDR1 SGHDT and CDR2 YYEEEE. CDR3 protein: CASSPDRLNEKLFF. DNA of the CDR3: TGTGCCAGCAGCCCGGACAGGCTCAATGAAAAACTGTTTTTT.

This chain joins TRBV3-1 (or the pseudogene TRBV3-2) and TRBJ2-1; a weak D match, TRBD2 (6 bases). CDR1 and CDR2 (germline): LGHDT, YNNKEL (reference sequence). Trimming took off 0 bases at V and 10 bases at J, with 16 bases between the two ends. The CDR3 is made up of 15 amino acids. The DNA of the CDR3 is TGTGCCAGCAGCCAAGATCTCCCCCGGGGGAACGAGCAGTTCTTC. It translates to CASSQDLPRGNEQFF.

This clone was found once. V and J are TRBV4-3 and TRBJ1-2; no definite D call. Germline CDR1 and CDR2: LGHNA and YSLEER. V was cut by 1 base and J by 2 bases, with 8 bases left in between. There are 14 residues in the CDR3. The CDR3 here is CASSQVMGNYGYTF. The CDR3 DNA reads TGCGCCAGCAGCCAAGTGATGGGCAACTATGGCTACACCTTC.

V usage is TRBV28 and J usage is TRBJ1-3; D not resolved. This CDR3 is 13 amino acids long. V was pared by 10 bases and J by 4 bases, with 14 bases between. Germline CDR1 reads MDHEN; CDR2 reads SYDVKM. CDR3 sequence (DNA): TGTGCCACCCTGTGGCCGGAGGGAAACACCATATATTTT. Translation gives CATLWPEGNTIYF.

V is TRBV7-9 and J is TRBJ1-1; D remains unclear. The CDR3 contains 14 residues. The germline gives CDR1 SEHNR, CDR2 FQNEAQ (reference sequence). Trimming pared 0 bases from V and 1 base from J, leaving 6 bases between. In DNA form, the CDR3 reads TGTGCCAGCAGCTTAGCAAACACGAACACTGAAGCTTTCTTT. Translation gives CASSLANTNTEAFF. The whole variable domain, remainder taken from reference TRBV7-9 and TRBJ1-1, is DTGVSQNPRHKITKRGQNVTFRCDPISEHNRLYWYRQTLGQGPEFLTYFQNEAQLEKSRLLSDRFSAERPKGSFSTLEIQRTEQGDSAMYLCASSLANTNTEAFFGQGTRLTVV.

The chain uses TRBV5-4 and TRBJ1-2; TRBD1 aligns across 7 bases. CDR3 length: 13 amino acids. The germline gives CDR1 SGHNT, CDR2 YYREEE (reference sequence). V lost 0 bases and J lost 12; bases outside the gene matches: 8. The CDR3 protein is CASSLGQGERDTF. CDR3 nucleotide sequence: TGTGCCAGCAGCTTGGGGCAGGGGGAAAGGGACACCTTC.

CDR3 coding DNA: TGTGCCAGCAGCCCATGGGGACAGGGGACAACTAATGAAAAACTGTTTTTT. Its translation: CASSPWGQGTTNEKLFF. The rearrangement uses TRBV7-2 and TRBJ1-4; 10 bases are shared with TRBD1. Per germline, CDR1 SGHTA and CDR2 FQGNSA. V shed 5 bases, J shed 0 bases, and the junction held 6 bases outside the gene matches. This CDR3 region has 17 residues.

The V call is TRBV18, the J call TRBJ1-1, with D perhaps matching TRBD1 (5 bases). V shed 4 bases and J shed 0 bases, with 12 bases lying between them. The CDR3 is 15 residues long. The germline gives CDR1 KGHSH, CDR2 LQKENI. The CDR3 sequence is CASSRGLPMNTEAFF. The CDR3 nucleotides are TGTGCCAGCTCACGGGGACTGCCAATGAACACTGAAGCTTTCTTT.

V gene TRBV21-1 combines with J gene TRBJ1-1; the D call TRBD1 from the table was never checked on the DNA. TRBV21-1 is deemed a pseudogene. The length of the CDR3 is 16 residues. CDR3 sequence (DNA): TGTGCCAGCAGCACCCGACAGGGAGAGACGGACACTGAAGCTTTCTTT. Encoded protein: CASSTRQGETDTEAFF.

This rearrangement joins TRBV9 to TRBJ1-2; a possible D gene is TRBD1 (6 bases). Looked up from germline, CDR1 is SGDLS and CDR2 is YYNGEE. The CDR3 sequence is 13 residues long. The germline V and J ends were trimmed by 4 bases and 2 bases, with 9 bases remaining between them. This CDR3 reads CASSPDRNYGYTF. In DNA form, the CDR3 reads TGTGCCAGCAGCCCGGACAGAAACTATGGCTACACCTTC. Full variable domain (outside the CDR3, taken from reference TRBV9 and TRBJ1-2): DSGVTQTPKHLITATGQRVTLRCSPRSGDLSVYWYQQSLDQGLQFLIQYYNGEERAKGNILERFSAQQFPDLHSELNLSSLELGDSALYFCASSPDRNYGYTFGSGTRLTVV.

The genes are TRBV6-4 and TRBJ2-3, with 8 bases identical to TRBD2. The germline gives CDR1 MRHNA, CDR2 SNTAGT. V lost 4 bases, J lost 1 base, and 1 base stayed unmatched. The CDR3 length is 14 residues. CDR3 DNA: TGTGCCAGCAGTGTTAGCGGGGGCACAGATACGCAGTATTTT. Its protein is CASSVSGGTDTQYF.

The chain links TRBV15 to TRBJ2-7, with TRBD2 matching over 9 bases. Per the germline V gene, CDR1 is LNHNV and CDR2 is YYDKDF (reference sequence). The ends lost 5 bases at V and 3 bases at J; junction bases unmatched: 11. CDR3 length equals 16 residues. The CDR3 region is CATSRLASGIYYEQYF. DNA for the CDR3: TGTGCCACCAGCCGTTTGGCTAGCGGGATCTACTACGAGCAGTACTTC.

The chain employs TRBV7-3 and TRBJ2-1; D call uncertain. Germline V lookup: CDR1 SGHTA, CDR2 FQGTGA. This CDR3 comprises 13 residues. The V end lost 2 bases, the J end lost 9 bases, and 11 bases lay between the germline ends. The CDR3 sequence: CASSLGTVSEQFF. CDR3 sequence (DNA): TGTGCCAGCAGCTTAGGTACAGTTAGTGAGCAGTTCTTC. Variable domain in full (rest from reference TRBV7-3 and TRBJ2-1): GAGVSQTPSNKVTEKGKYVELRCDPISGHTALYWYRQSLGQGPEFLIYFQGTGAADDSGLPNDRFFAVRPEGSVSTLKIQRTERGDSAVYLCASSLGTVSEQFFGPGTRLTVL.

This chain uses TRBV18 with TRBJ2-1; 7 bases are shared with TRBD1. The V gene's germline CDR1 is KGHSH and CDR2 LQKENI. The CDR3 loop spans 15 amino acids. The J segment lost 5 bases and the V segment lost 3 bases, leaving 7 bases of the junction unmatched. The CDR3 nucleotides are TGTGCCAGCTCACCGCGGACAGGTCTGGACAATGAGCAGTTCTTC. Its protein product is CASSPRTGLDNEQFF.

This clone was found once. The chain is built from TRBV9 and TRBJ2-1; TRBD2 is a possible D gene (6 bases). This CDR3 comprises 16 residues. Per germline, CDR1 SGDLS and CDR2 YYNGEE. Deletions cut 0 bases from V and 6 bases from J, with 16 bases between. The chain's CDR3 is CASSVERVDRGNEQFF. CDR3 sequence (DNA): TGTGCCAGCAGCGTAGAGCGGGTAGACAGAGGCAATGAGCAGTTCTTC. Variable domain in full (rest from reference TRBV9 and TRBJ2-1): DSGVTQTPKHLITATGQRVTLRCSPRSGDLSVYWYQQSLDQGLQFLIQYYNGEERAKGNILERFSAQQFPDLHSELNLSSLELGDSALYFCASSVERVDRGNEQFFGPGTRLTVL.

This rearrangement joins TRBV2 to TRBJ2-2, with D possibly TRBD1 on 6 matching bases. The CDR3 runs to 12 residues. V lost 7 bases to trimming and J lost 6 bases, with 9 bases between them. Germline CDR1 and CDR2: SNHLY and FYNNEI. The CDR3 sequence is CASKGDPGELFF. The CDR3, as DNA: TGTGCCAGCAAGGGGGATCCCGGGGAGCTGTTTTTT.

This clone has just a few counts. This chain links TRBV10-3 with TRBJ1-2, with 9 nucleotides matching TRBD1. Germline CDR1 ENHRY, CDR2 SYGVKD. This CDR3 contains 14 residues. Unmatched junction bases numbered 9, after V lost 6 bases and J lost 7 bases. The CDR3 bases are TGTGCCATCAGCCTAGACAGGGGGAGAGCTGGCTACACCTTC. Its protein product is CAISLDRGRAGYTF.